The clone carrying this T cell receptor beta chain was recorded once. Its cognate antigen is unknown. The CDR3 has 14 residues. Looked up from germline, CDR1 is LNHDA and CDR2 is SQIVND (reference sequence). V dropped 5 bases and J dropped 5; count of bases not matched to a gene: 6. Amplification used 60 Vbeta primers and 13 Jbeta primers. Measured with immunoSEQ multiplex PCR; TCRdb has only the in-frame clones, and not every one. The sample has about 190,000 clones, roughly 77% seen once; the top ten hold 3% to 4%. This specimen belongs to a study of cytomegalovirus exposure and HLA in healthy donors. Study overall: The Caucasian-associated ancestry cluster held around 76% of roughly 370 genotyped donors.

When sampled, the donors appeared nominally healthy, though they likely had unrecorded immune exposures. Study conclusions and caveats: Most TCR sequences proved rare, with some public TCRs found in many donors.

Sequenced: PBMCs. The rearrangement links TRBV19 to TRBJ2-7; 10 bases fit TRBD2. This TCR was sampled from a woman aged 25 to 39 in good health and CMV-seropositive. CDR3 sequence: CASSLSGRKNEQYF. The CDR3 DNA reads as TGTGCCAGTAGTCTTAGCGGGAGGAAGAACGAGCAGTACTTC.